This TCR beta chain was captured by sequencing in a study of cytomegalovirus exposure and HLA in healthy donors. CDR3 size: 15 residues. The germline CDR1 and CDR2 sequences are LNHNV and YYDKDF (reference sequence). The junction had 14 bases not matched to a gene; V was cut back by 6 bases and J by 10 bases. PCR used 60 Vbeta primers and 13 Jbeta primers. The method was immunoSEQ multiplex PCR; TCRdb's version includes in-frame clones alone and lacks a portion of them. The table lists 110,000 to 150,000 clones, around four fifths of them singletons. Whole-study findings and limits: In a later analysis, the majority of CMV-associated beta chains seemingly showed HLA restriction.

This clone was observed a handful of times. Antigen unknown. The chain combines TRBV15 with TRBJ1-4, with 7 bases that match TRBD1. Material for sequencing was PBMCs. The source is a woman aged 55-70 years in good health and CMV-seropositive. CDR3 bases: TGTGCCACCAGACGCGGAGACAGGGCAGAAGGAAAACTGTTTTTT. The encoded protein is CATRRGDRAEGKLFF.